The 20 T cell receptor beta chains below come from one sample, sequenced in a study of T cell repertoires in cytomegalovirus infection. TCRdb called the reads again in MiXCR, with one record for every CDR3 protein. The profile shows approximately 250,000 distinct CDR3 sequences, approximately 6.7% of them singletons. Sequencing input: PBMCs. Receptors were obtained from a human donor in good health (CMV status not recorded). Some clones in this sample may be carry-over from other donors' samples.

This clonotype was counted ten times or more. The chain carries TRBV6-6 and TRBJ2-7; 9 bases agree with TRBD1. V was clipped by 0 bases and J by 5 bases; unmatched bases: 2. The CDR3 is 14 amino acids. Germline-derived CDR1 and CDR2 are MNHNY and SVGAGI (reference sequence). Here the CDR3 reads CASSYSQGADEQYF. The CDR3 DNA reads TGTGCCAGCAGTTACTCACAGGGGGCTGACGAGCAGTACTTC.

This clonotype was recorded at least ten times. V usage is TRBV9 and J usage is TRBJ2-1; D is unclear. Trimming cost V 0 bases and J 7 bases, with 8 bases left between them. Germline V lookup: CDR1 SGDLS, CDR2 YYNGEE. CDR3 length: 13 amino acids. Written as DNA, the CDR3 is TGTGCCAGCAGCGTAGGAAGTAGGAATGAGCAGTTCTTC. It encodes CASSVGSRNEQFF.

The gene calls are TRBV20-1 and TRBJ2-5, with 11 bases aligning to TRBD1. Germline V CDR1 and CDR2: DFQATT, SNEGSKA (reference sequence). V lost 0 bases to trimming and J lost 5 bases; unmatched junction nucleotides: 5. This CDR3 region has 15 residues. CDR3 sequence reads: CSARDQDRGRETQYF. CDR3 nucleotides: TGCAGTGCTAGAGATCAGGACAGGGGGCGGGAGACCCAGTACTTC.

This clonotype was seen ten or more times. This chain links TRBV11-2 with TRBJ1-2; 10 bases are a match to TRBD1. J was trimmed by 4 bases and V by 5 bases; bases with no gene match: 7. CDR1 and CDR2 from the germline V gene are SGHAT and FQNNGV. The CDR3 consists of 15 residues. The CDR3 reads CASSVTGGLIYGYTF. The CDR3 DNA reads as TGTGCCAGCAGCGTGACAGGGGGCTTGATCTATGGCTACACCTTC. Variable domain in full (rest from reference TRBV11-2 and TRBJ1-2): EAGVAQSPRYKIIEKRQSVAFWCNPISGHATLYWYQQILGQGPKLLIQFQNNGVVDDSQLPKDRFSAERLKGVDSTLKIQPAKLEDSAVYLCASSVTGGLIYGYTFGSGTRLTVV.

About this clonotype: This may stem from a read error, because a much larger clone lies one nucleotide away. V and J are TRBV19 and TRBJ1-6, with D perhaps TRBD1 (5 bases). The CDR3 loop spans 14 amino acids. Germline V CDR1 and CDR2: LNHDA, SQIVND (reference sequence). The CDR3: CVSSSAGTDSTLHF. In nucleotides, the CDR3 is TGTGTCAGTAGTTCTGCCGGGACCGACTCCACCCTCCACTTT.

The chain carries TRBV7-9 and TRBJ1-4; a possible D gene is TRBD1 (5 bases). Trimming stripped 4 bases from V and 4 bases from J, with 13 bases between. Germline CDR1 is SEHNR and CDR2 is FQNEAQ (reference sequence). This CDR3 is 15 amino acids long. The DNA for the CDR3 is TGTGCCAGCAGCTACGCGGAGGGGTTTAATGAAAAACTGTTTTTT. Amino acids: CASSYAEGFNEKLFF.

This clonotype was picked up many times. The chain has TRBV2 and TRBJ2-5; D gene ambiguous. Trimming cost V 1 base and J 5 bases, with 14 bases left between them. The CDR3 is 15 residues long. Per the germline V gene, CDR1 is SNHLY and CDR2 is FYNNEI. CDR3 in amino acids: CASSEVGRLTETQYF. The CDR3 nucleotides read TGTGCCAGCAGTGAAGTGGGCAGGCTAACCGAGACCCAGTACTTC.

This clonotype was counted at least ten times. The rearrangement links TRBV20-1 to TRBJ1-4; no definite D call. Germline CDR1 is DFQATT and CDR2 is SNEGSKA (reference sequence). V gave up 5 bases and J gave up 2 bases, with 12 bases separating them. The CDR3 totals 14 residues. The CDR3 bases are TGCAGTGCTGCCCCCGGTTGGACTAATGAAAAACTGTTTTTT. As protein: CSAAPGWTNEKLFF.

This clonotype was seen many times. This CDR3 reads CASSAQPTSALMNEQFF. In DNA, the CDR3 is TGTGCCAGCAGTGCCCAACCGACTAGCGCATTGATGAATGAGCAGTTCTTC. The genes are TRBV6-4 and TRBJ2-1; the match to TRBD2 covers 8 bases. Germline CDR1 is MRHNA and CDR2 is SNTAGT. With V trimmed by 4 bases and J by 7 bases, 15 bases remained unmatched. The CDR3 runs 17 residues.

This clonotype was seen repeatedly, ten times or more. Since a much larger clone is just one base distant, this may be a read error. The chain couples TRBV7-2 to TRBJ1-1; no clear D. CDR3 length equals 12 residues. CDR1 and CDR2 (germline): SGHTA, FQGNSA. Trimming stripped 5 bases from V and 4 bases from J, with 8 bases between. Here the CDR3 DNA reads TGTGCCAGCAGCCCGGTGGGCACTGAAGCTTTCTTT. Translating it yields CASSPVGTEAFF.

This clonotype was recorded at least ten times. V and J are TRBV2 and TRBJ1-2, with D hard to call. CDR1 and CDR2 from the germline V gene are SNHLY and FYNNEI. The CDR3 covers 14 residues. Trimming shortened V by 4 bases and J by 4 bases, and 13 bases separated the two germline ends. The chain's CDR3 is CASSVQPEGYGYTF. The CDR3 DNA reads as TGTGCCAGCAGTGTACAACCGGAGGGCTATGGCTACACCTTC.

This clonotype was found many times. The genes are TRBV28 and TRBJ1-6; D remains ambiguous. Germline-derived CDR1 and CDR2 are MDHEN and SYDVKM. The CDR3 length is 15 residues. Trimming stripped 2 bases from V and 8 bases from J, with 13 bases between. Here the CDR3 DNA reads TGTGCCAGCAGTTTAGCGGGCAGCGACCATTCACCCCTCCACTTT. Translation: CASSLAGSDHSPLHF.

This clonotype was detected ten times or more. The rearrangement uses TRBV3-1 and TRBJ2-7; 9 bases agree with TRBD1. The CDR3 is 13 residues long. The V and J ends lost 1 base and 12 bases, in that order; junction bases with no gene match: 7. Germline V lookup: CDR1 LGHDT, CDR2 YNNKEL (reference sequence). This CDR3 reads CASSQGQGGGSYF. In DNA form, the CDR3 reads TGTGCCAGCAGCCAAGGACAGGGGGGCGGATCGTACTTC.

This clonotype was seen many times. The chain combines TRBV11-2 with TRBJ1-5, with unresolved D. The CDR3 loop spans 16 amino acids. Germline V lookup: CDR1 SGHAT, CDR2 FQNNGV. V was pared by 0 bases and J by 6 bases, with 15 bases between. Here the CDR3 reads CASSLDGQRAGQPQHF. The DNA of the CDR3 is TGTGCCAGCAGCTTAGATGGGCAGAGGGCGGGTCAGCCCCAGCATTTT.

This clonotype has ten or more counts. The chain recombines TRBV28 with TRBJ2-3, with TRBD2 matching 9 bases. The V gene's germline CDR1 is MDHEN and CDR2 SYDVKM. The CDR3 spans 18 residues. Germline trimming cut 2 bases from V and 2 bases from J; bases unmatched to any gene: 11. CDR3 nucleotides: TGTGCCAGCAGTTTAGGCCTAGCGGGGTTTCCTATCACAGATACGCAGTATTTT. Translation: CASSLGLAGFPITDTQYF.

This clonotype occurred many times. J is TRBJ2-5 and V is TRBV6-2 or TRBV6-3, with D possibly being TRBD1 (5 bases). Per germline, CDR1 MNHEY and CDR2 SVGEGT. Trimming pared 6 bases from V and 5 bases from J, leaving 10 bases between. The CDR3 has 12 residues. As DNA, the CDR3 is TGTGCCAGCAGAAGGGGCGTGGAGACCCAGTACTTC. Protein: CASRRGVETQYF.

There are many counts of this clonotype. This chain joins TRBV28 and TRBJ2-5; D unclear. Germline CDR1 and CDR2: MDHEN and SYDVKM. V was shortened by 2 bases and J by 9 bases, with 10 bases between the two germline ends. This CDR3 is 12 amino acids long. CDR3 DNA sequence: TGTGCCAGCAGTTTAACAAAGTCGGCCCAGTACTTC. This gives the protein CASSLTKSAQYF.

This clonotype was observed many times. The CDR3 loop reads CAISGGTNYGYTF. The CDR3 bases are TGTGCCATCTCGGGGGGAACTAACTATGGCTACACCTTC. The chain couples TRBV28 to TRBJ1-2; the D gene is possibly TRBD1 (5 bases). The germline V gene encodes CDR1 MDHEN and CDR2 SYDVKM. This CDR3 contains 13 residues. Trimming removed 10 bases at V and 0 bases at J, with 12 bases between.

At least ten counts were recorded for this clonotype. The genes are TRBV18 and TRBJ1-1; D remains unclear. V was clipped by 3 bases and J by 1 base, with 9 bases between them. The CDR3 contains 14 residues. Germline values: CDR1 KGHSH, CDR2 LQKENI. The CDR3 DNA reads TGTGCCAGCTCACCCGGTCACCGGAACACTGAAGCTTTCTTT. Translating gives CASSPGHRNTEAFF. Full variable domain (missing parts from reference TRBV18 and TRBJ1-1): NAGVMQNPRHLVRRRGQEARLRCSPMKGHSHVYWYRQLPEEGLKFMVYLQKENIIDESGMPKERFSAEFPKEGPSILRIQQVVRGDSAAYFCASSPGHRNTEAFFGQGTRLTVV.

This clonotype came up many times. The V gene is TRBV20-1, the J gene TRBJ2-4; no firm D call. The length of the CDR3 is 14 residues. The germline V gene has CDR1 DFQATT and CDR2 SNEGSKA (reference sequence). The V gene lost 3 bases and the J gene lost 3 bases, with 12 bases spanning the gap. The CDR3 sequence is CSASPEFGKNIQYF. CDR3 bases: TGCAGTGCTAGTCCTGAATTTGGCAAAAACATTCAGTACTTC.